These 29 T cell receptor beta chains share one sample of origin, sequenced in a study of blood T cell repertoires in COVID-19. Some clones are missing from TCRdb's copy, which holds only in-frame ones; the method was immunoSEQ multiplex PCR. In the table there are fewer than 200,000 clones, roughly 91% of which are singletons. The sample consisted of peripheral blood. The receptors here all came from a man aged 35 to 55 with active or convalescent COVID-19.

The table lists this clone with a count of one. V and J are TRBV6-2 or TRBV6-3 and TRBJ1-1; 7 bases line up with TRBD1. The ends lost 2 bases at V and 5 bases at J; junction bases unmatched: 14. The CDR3 is 17 residues long. The germline CDR1 and CDR2 sequences are MNHEY and SVGEGT. The CDR3 region has the DNA TGTGCCAGCAGTTACACACCCGGGCAGGGGGTTTGGACTGAAGCTTTCTTT. Protein product: CASSYTPGQGVWTEAFF.

The chain recombines TRBV7-9 with TRBJ2-2; D is perhaps TRBD1 (5 bases). CDR1 is SEHNR and CDR2 is FQNEAQ in the germline V gene (reference sequence). Trimming took off 1 base at V and 5 bases at J, with 20 bases between the two ends. This CDR3 is 18 amino acids long. This CDR3 is CASSLESRATPRTGELFF. CDR3 in DNA: TGTGCCAGCAGCTTAGAAAGCAGGGCGACCCCGAGGACCGGGGAGCTGTTTTTT.

The rearrangement uses TRBV7-3 and TRBJ1-1; D remains ambiguous. This CDR3 spans 13 amino acids. Germline V CDR1 and CDR2: SGHTA, FQGTGA. Deletions cut 5 bases from V and 2 bases from J, with 9 bases between. The CDR3 coding sequence is TGTGCCAGCAGCACCCGACACAACACTGAAGCTTTCTTT. Its protein product is CASSTRHNTEAFF.

The chain is built from TRBV9 and TRBJ2-1, with 16 bases that match TRBD2. The CDR3 spans 14 residues. Germline V gene sequence: CDR1 SGDLS, CDR2 YYNGEE. V gave up 4 bases and J gave up 16 bases; unmatched junction bases: 8. DNA for the CDR3: TGTGCCAGCAGCCCCGGGACTAGCGGGGGGGCTCAATTCTTC. It is translated as CASSPGTSGGAQFF. The full variable domain, in which reference TRBV9 and TRBJ2-1 provide the parts outside the CDR3, is DSGVTQTPKHLITATGQRVTLRCSPRSGDLSVYWYQQSLDQGLQFLIQYYNGEERAKGNILERFSAQQFPDLHSELNLSSLELGDSALYFCASSPGTSGGAQFFGPGTRLTVL.

This clone appeared a single time. The gene calls are TRBV25-1 and TRBJ1-6; D ambiguous. This CDR3 comprises 14 residues. CDR1 is MGHDK, CDR2 SYGVNS, per germline. V lost 9 bases to trimming and J lost 0 bases, with 9 bases between them. CDR3 residues: CASLYSSYNSPLHF. The DNA for the CDR3 is TGTGCCAGTTTGTACAGCTCCTATAATTCACCCCTCCACTTT.

CDR3 sequence (DNA): TGCAGAAAAGATGGGGGGGCGCGCGGCTACACCTTC. Its protein product is CRKDGGARGYTF. J is TRBJ1-2 and V is TRBV29-1, with D maybe TRBD1 (6 bases). The CDR3 length is 12 residues. Germline V gene sequence: CDR1 SQVTM, CDR2 ANQGSEA.

This clone was observed a single time. The chain uses TRBV15 and TRBJ1-1, with 9 bases matching TRBD1. V was pared by 4 bases and J by 5 bases, with 8 bases of the junction left unmatched. The germline gives CDR1 LNHNV, CDR2 YYDKDF (reference sequence). The CDR3 has 15 residues. CDR3 in amino acids: CATSTNRGPGTEAFF. CDR3 bases: TGTGCCACCAGCACGAACAGGGGGCCGGGGACTGAAGCTTTCTTT.

The rearrangement uses TRBV7-9 and TRBJ1-1, with 10 bases identical to TRBD1. The CDR3 covers 15 residues. V shed 3 bases and J 6 bases; nucleotides not matched to a gene: 7. Germline V CDR1 and CDR2: SEHNR, FQNEAQ (reference sequence). CDR3 DNA: TGTGCCAGCAGCTTGTGGACAGGGGGAATTGCTGAAGCTTTCTTT. It specifies CASSLWTGGIAEAFF.

This rearrangement joins TRBV19 to TRBJ1-4, with TRBD1 identical over 8 bases. Germline V gene sequence: CDR1 LNHDA, CDR2 SQIVND (reference sequence). This CDR3 is built from 19 residues. After removal of 0 bases from V and 7 bases from J, the junction contained 16 bases not matched to a gene. CDR3 loop: CASSIEGRTGKTNFEKLFF. The CDR3, as DNA: TGTGCCAGTAGTATAGAGGGTAGGACAGGGAAAACCAACTTTGAAAAACTGTTTTTT.

This clone was picked up one time. The gene calls are TRBV28 and TRBJ2-7; D not certain. The V and J ends lost 9 bases and 2 bases respectively, with 20 bases between them. CDR3 length: 15 amino acids. Looked up from germline, CDR1 is MDHEN and CDR2 is SYDVKM. For the CDR3, the DNA is TGTGCCAGTTCTCCTCGGAGACTGTTCACCTACGAGCAGTACTTC. Translating gives CASSPRRLFTYEQYF.

V gene TRBV6-5 combines with J gene TRBJ2-7; 9 bases are a match to TRBD1. Germline loops: CDR1 MNHEY, CDR2 SVGAGI. The V and J ends lost 2 bases and 4 bases, in that order; junction bases with no gene match: 9. The CDR3 has 16 residues. The CDR3 protein is CASSYVLTGGLYEQYF. The CDR3 nucleotides are TGTGCCAGCAGTTACGTTTTGACAGGGGGATTGTACGAGCAGTACTTC.

V gene TRBV19 combines with J gene TRBJ1-5; no reliable D call. With 3 bases removed from V and 0 bases from J, the gap between germline ends came to 15 bases. CDR3 size: 17 residues. Germline CDR1 is LNHDA and CDR2 is SQIVND (reference sequence). The CDR3, as DNA: TGTGCCAGTAGTATGGGTTGGAGGACTTATAGCAATCAGCCCCAGCATTTT. Its protein is CASSMGWRTYSNQPQHF.

The chain has TRBV9 and TRBJ2-3, with 8 nucleotides matching TRBD2. This CDR3 is 18 amino acids long. V lost 0 bases, J lost 4 bases, and 13 bases stayed unmatched. Germline CDR1 reads SGDLS; CDR2 reads YYNGEE. The CDR3 protein is CASSVGRGGAPRADTQYF. The CDR3 bases are TGTGCCAGCAGCGTAGGCCGGGGGGGGGCGCCCCGGGCAGATACGCAGTATTTT.

The chain couples TRBV6-6 to TRBJ2-2, with TRBD1 matching over 10 bases. This CDR3 is 15 amino acids long. Germline assignment: CDR1 MNHNY and CDR2 SVGAGI (reference sequence). V gave up 2 bases and J gave up 4 bases; unmatched junction bases: 1. The CDR3, as DNA: TGTGCCAGCAGTTACGGGGACAGGGGCACCGGGGAGCTGTTTTTT. Translating gives CASSYGDRGTGELFF.

The chain has TRBV12-5 and TRBJ2-1; 10 bases map to TRBD2. Germline lookup yields CDR1 LGHNT and CDR2 FRNRAP. Trimming cost V 3 bases and J 9 bases; bases outside gene matches: 8. The CDR3 extends over 15 amino acids. CDR3 protein: CASGLAGGPSGEQFF. The CDR3 DNA sequence: TGTGCTAGTGGTTTAGCGGGAGGGCCCTCGGGTGAGCAGTTCTTC.

The V and J genes are TRBV4-1 and TRBJ1-4; D is uncertain. Between the trimmed V and J ends, which lost 2 bases and 4 bases, there was a span of 8 bases. The germline V gene encodes CDR1 MGHRA and CDR2 YSYEKL. The CDR3 length is 14 residues. The chain's CDR3 is CASSQQDRNEKLFF. The CDR3 nucleotides are TGCGCCAGCAGCCAACAGGATCGTAATGAAAAACTGTTTTTT.

The chain links TRBV29-1 to TRBJ2-3; 11 bases map to TRBD2. The V and J ends lost 2 bases and 3 bases, in that order; junction bases with no gene match: 16. CDR3 length: 19 amino acids. Germline V gives CDR1 SQVTM, CDR2 ANQGSEA. CDR3 in DNA: TGCAGCGTTGAAATGGCAAGGAGTCCTAGCGGGGGGATAACAGATACGCAGTATTTT. This codes for CSVEMARSPSGGITDTQYF.

This clone was observed a handful of times. The sample holds other DNA sequences that translate to the same CDR3. The chain recombines TRBV5-4 with TRBJ1-2; 7 nucleotides align to TRBD1. CDR3 length: 14 amino acids. V dropped 0 bases and J dropped 2; count of bases not matched to a gene: 1. Germline CDR1 is SGHNT and CDR2 is YYREEE (reference sequence). The CDR3 nucleotides are TGTGCCAGCAGCTTGGAGGGGGCCAACTATGGCTACACCTTC. This encodes CASSLEGANYGYTF.

The J gene is TRBJ2-7, the V gene TRBV5-1, with 9 bases matching TRBD1. Looked up from germline, CDR1 is SGHRS and CDR2 is YFSETQ. V shed 3 bases and J 5 bases; nucleotides not matched to a gene: 9. This CDR3 has 15 residues. DNA of the CDR3: TGCGCCAGCAGCTGGATGGGACAGGGTACGGACGAGCAGTACTTC. Protein product: CASSWMGQGTDEQYF.

The chain couples TRBV5-1 to TRBJ2-5; D is perhaps TRBD2 (5 bases). The CDR3 is 13 amino acids. Germline V gene sequence: CDR1 SGHRS, CDR2 YFSETQ. Between the trimmed V and J ends, which lost 1 base and 5 bases, there was a span of 9 bases. The CDR3 region is CASSLFRGETQYF. Written as DNA, the CDR3 is TGCGCCAGCAGCTTGTTCAGAGGGGAGACCCAGTACTTC.

This clone appeared once. The DNA of the CDR3 is TGTGCCAGCAGTTTTTCCTCCCTAGCGGACGAGCAGTACTTC. This codes for CASSFSSLADEQYF. This rearrangement joins TRBV28 to TRBJ2-7, with 7 bases matching TRBD2. V lost 3 bases, J lost 5 bases, and 7 bases stayed unmatched. This CDR3 region has 14 residues. CDR1 MDHEN and CDR2 SYDVKM come from the germline V gene. Supplemented by reference TRBV28 and TRBJ2-7, the full variable domain reads DVKVTQSSRYLVKRTGEKVFLECVQDMDHENMFWYRQDPGLGLRLIYFSYDVKMKEKGDIPEGYSVSREKKERFSLILESASTNQTSMYLCASSFSSLADEQYFGPGTRLTVT.

This clone was observed at least ten times. The chain recombines TRBV15 with TRBJ1-1, with 7 bases lining up with TRBD1. The junction had 5 bases not matched to a gene; V was cut back by 3 bases and J by 7 bases. The V gene's germline CDR1 is LNHNV and CDR2 YYDKDF (reference sequence). This CDR3 is 13 amino acids long. The CDR3 DNA is TGTGCCACCAGCAGTGCAGGGGGGTATGAAGCTTTCTTT. Translating gives CATSSAGGYEAFF.

The rearrangement uses TRBV7-3 and TRBJ2-3; 10 nucleotides line up with TRBD2. V shed 5 bases and J 4 bases; nucleotides not matched to a gene: 3. Germline V CDR1 and CDR2: SGHTA, FQGTGA. The length of the CDR3 is 14 residues. CDR3 sequence: CASSNLAGADTQYF. CDR3 nucleotides: TGTGCCAGCAGCAACCTAGCGGGGGCAGATACGCAGTATTTT. The full variable domain, completed using reference TRBV7-3 and TRBJ2-3, is GAGVSQTPSNKVTEKGKYVELRCDPISGHTALYWYRQSLGQGPEFLIYFQGTGAADDSGLPNDRFFAVRPEGSVSTLKIQRTERGDSAVYLCASSNLAGADTQYFGPGTRLTVL.

This chain uses TRBV5-4 with TRBJ1-1; 7 positions match TRBD1. The CDR3 runs to 14 residues. The V segment lost 2 bases and the J segment 3 bases; nucleotides outside the gene matches: 4. CDR1 SGHNT and CDR2 YYREEE come from the germline V gene (reference sequence). Here the CDR3 reads CASSFGQEHTEAFF. Written as DNA, the CDR3 is TGTGCCAGCAGCTTCGGACAGGAACACACTGAAGCTTTCTTT.

J is TRBJ2-3 and V is TRBV6-5, with D tentatively TRBD2 (6 bases). CDR1 is MNHEY and CDR2 is SVGAGI in the germline V gene. The CDR3 covers 16 residues. V was clipped by 4 bases and J by 0 bases, with 14 bases between them. This CDR3 is CASSSRDWYSTDTQYF. CDR3 DNA sequence: TGTGCCAGCAGTTCCCGGGACTGGTATAGCACAGATACGCAGTATTTT.

The CDR3 bases are TGTGCCAGCAGCGTAGTGGGGACTAGTTATGAGCAGTTCTTC. Translated: CASSVVGTSYEQFF. The rearrangement uses TRBV9 and TRBJ2-1; the match to TRBD2 covers 8 bases. J lost 8 bases, V lost 0 bases, and 4 bases had no gene match. Germline values: CDR1 SGDLS, CDR2 YYNGEE. The CDR3 consists of 14 residues.

This clone has only one observation. CDR3 sequence reads: CASSLYLRDSSPLHF. CDR3 bases: TGTGCCAGTAGCCTTTATCTAAGGGACTCGTCACCCCTCCACTTT. The rearrangement links TRBV19 to TRBJ1-6; tentative D call: TRBD1 (5 bases). Germline CDR1 LNHDA, CDR2 SQIVND (reference sequence). The CDR3 covers 15 residues. Trimming removed 6 bases at V and 10 bases at J, with 19 bases between.

The chain uses TRBV6-6 and TRBJ1-6; TRBD1 aligns across 7 bases. After removal of 6 bases from V and 3 bases from J, the junction contained 5 bases not matched to a gene. Germline V gene data show CDR1 as MNHNY and CDR2 as SVGAGI (reference sequence). The CDR3 has 15 amino acids. The CDR3 loop is CASRHRDSYNSPLHF. CDR3 sequence (DNA): TGTGCCAGCAGGCACCGGGACAGCTATAATTCACCCCTCCACTTT.

This sequence joins TRBV29-1 and TRBJ1-1; D ambiguous. The length of the CDR3 is 12 residues. Trimming took off 2 bases at V and 6 bases at J, with 10 bases between the two ends. Looked up from germline, CDR1 is SQVTM and CDR2 is ANQGSEA. CDR3 bases: TGCAGCGTTGAACGAGCGGGCGCTGAAGCTTTCTTT. Residues: CSVERAGAEAFF.